The clone carrying this T cell receptor beta chain has more than one count but fewer than ten. The CDR3 is 13 amino acids. Germline V lookup: CDR1 SGHRS, CDR2 YFSETQ. The junction had 5 bases not matched to a gene; V was cut back by 1 base and J by 8 bases. In the study's own analysis: How many nucleated cells were present was estimated from reference gene primer amplification. Repertoires were generated with immunoSEQ multiplex PCR, while TCRdb's copy carries only in-frame clones and drops some. Clone size and the V and J calls come from that table; the DNA yielded D and trimming. The sample has fewer than 250,000 clones, roughly 90% seen once. This sample is drawn from a study of blood T cell repertoires in COVID-19. Overall study: Acute and convalescent COVID-19 specimens originated in the United States, Italy and Spain. Nucleic acid was either cDNA or gDNA, and it came from T cells, B-cell-depleted T cells, or PBMCs.

This TCR derives from a man aged 65 to 79 with acute or convalescent COVID-19. The chain employs TRBV5-1 and TRBJ1-1; 7 nucleotides align to TRBD1. Sequenced: peripheral blood. The CDR3 sequence: CASSLYRGGEAFF. The CDR3 nucleotides are TGCGCCAGCAGCTTGTACAGGGGAGGAGAAGCTTTCTTT.